The 16 T cell receptor beta chains listed next were all sequenced from one sample in a study of blood T cells in healthy people across ages. Together with a sample-barcoded 5' primer, a J-beta primer mix was included in a second PCR lasting about 7 to 11 cycles. One entry per CDR3 protein results from TCRdb running MiXCR on the 5' RACE reads. The sample consists of around 990,000 distinct CDR3 sequences, roughly 24% of them appearing once. Another study also made use of these data, one on T cells of mothers and their children.

The sample taken for sequencing was blood. Receptors were obtained from a girl aged 2 to 9 in good health.

This clonotype has just a few counts. The chain is built from TRBV12-3 or TRBV12-4 and TRBJ1-1, with D perhaps TRBD1 (5 bases). The length of the CDR3 is 15 residues. Trimming removed 5 bases from V and 1 base from J, with 14 bases in between. Written as DNA, the CDR3 is TGTGCCAGCAGTCCCCCGTACGGGACGAACACTGAAGCTTTCTTT. It translates to CASSPPYGTNTEAFF.

This clonotype was observed a few times. Since a much larger clone is just one base distant, this may be a read error. The chain uses TRBV7-2 and TRBJ2-7, with no clear D. V was shortened by 5 bases and J by 2 bases, with 7 bases between the two germline ends. There are 12 residues in the CDR3. Germline CDR1 reads SGHTA; CDR2 reads FQGNSA. CDR3 in DNA: TGTGCCAGCAGCCCCCGAACCTACGAGCAGTACTTC. Translating gives CASSPRTYEQYF.

V and J are TRBV7-3 and TRBJ2-1, with D uncertain. This CDR3 is 20 amino acids long. Per the germline V gene, CDR1 is SGHTA and CDR2 is FQGTGA. Trimming removed 4 bases from V and 2 bases from J, with 27 bases in between. The chain's CDR3 is CASSSPFPETNVSAYNEQFF. In DNA form, the CDR3 reads TGTGCCAGCAGCTCCCCATTTCCGGAGACAAATGTGAGCGCCTACAATGAGCAGTTCTTC.

This chain connects TRBV2 to TRBJ2-5, with 12 bases identical to TRBD2. Germline V gene sequence: CDR1 SNHLY, CDR2 FYNNEI. The CDR3 extends over 15 amino acids. V shed 8 bases, J shed 5 bases, and the junction held 9 bases outside the gene matches. DNA of the CDR3: TGTGCCAGCCAATGGACTAGCGGGGTCTCGGAGACCCAGTACTTC. Protein product: CASQWTSGVSETQYF.

This clonotype was observed a handful of times. The chain has TRBV5-6 and TRBJ2-5; a possible D gene is TRBD1 (5 bases). Trimming left V 5 bases short and J 5 bases short, with 16 bases between. CDR3 length: 14 residues. Germline lookup yields CDR1 SGHDT and CDR2 YYEEEE. The CDR3 region is CASSSTRVGETQYF. The CDR3 DNA reads as TGTGCCAGCAGTTCAACCAGGGTTGGGGAGACCCAGTACTTC.

This clonotype was counted only a few times. The rearrangement joins TRBV4-2 to TRBJ2-5; 8 bases fit TRBD2. CDR3 length: 16 amino acids. The junction had 7 bases not matched to a gene; V was cut back by 0 bases and J by 4 bases. CDR1 is LGHNA and CDR2 is YNFKEQ in the germline V gene. The CDR3 region is CASSQDTKLAGETQYF. The CDR3 nucleotides are TGTGCCAGCAGCCAAGATACAAAGCTAGCGGGAGAGACCCAGTACTTC.

The V and J genes are TRBV20-1 and TRBJ2-3; 12 positions match TRBD2. This CDR3 comprises 16 residues. Per germline, CDR1 DFQATT and CDR2 SNEGSKA (reference sequence). Trimming cost V 3 bases and J 1 base; bases outside gene matches: 5. The CDR3 DNA reads TGCAGTGCTAGCCGGACTAGCGGGGCCCGCACAGATACGCAGTATTTT. Translated, it gives CSASRTSGARTDTQYF.

V usage is TRBV4-3 and J usage is TRBJ2-5; 10 bases are a match to TRBD1. Germline V lookup: CDR1 LGHNA, CDR2 YSLEER. The CDR3 length is 14 residues. Losses at the gene ends were 1 base for V and 4 bases for J; bases not matched to a gene: 0. CDR3 in DNA: TGCGCCAGCAGCCAAGGACAGGGGGCAGAGACCCAGTACTTC. It specifies CASSQGQGAETQYF.

V and J are TRBV9 and TRBJ2-7; D possibly uses TRBD1 or TRBD2 (5 bases each). The germline CDR1 and CDR2 sequences are SGDLS and YYNGEE. The V end lost 0 bases, the J end lost 1 base, and 8 bases lay between the germline ends. The CDR3 spans 14 residues. DNA for the CDR3: TGTGCCAGCAGCGTAGGAGGGGAGTCCTACGAGCAGTACTTC. This translates into CASSVGGESYEQYF. Using reference TRBV9 and TRBJ2-7 for the parts outside the CDR3, the full variable domain is DSGVTQTPKHLITATGQRVTLRCSPRSGDLSVYWYQQSLDQGLQFLIQYYNGEERAKGNILERFSAQQFPDLHSELNLSSLELGDSALYFCASSVGGESYEQYFGPGTRLTVT.

This clonotype showed up many times. V is TRBV5-1 and J is TRBJ2-5; 12 bases fit TRBD2. The CDR3 runs 15 residues. V lost 3 bases and J lost 1; bases outside the gene matches: 1. Germline values: CDR1 SGHRS, CDR2 YFSETQ. CDR3 sequence: CASSSTSGGQETQYF. CDR3 DNA: TGCGCCAGCAGCTCGACTAGCGGGGGCCAAGAGACCCAGTACTTC.

This clonotype was counted a few times. CDR3 nucleotides: TGTGCCAGTTCCACAGGGACTATCGAGGAGACCCAGTACTTC. Translation: CASSTGTIEETQYF. The chain employs TRBV25-1 and TRBJ2-5; D is perhaps TRBD2 (7 bases). Trimming stripped 9 bases from V and 5 bases from J, with 19 bases between. Germline V lookup: CDR1 MGHDK, CDR2 SYGVNS. The CDR3 extends over 14 amino acids.

The chain is built from TRBV6-2 or TRBV6-3 and TRBJ2-1; 10 positions match TRBD1. There are 15 residues in the CDR3. Germline values: CDR1 MNHEY, CDR2 SVGEGT. With V trimmed by 7 bases and J by 8 bases, 11 bases remained unmatched. DNA for the CDR3: TGTGCCAGCACCCCGACTTGGGGGACAGGGGATGAGCAGTTCTTC. Protein: CASTPTWGTGDEQFF.

The chain combines TRBV5-1 with TRBJ2-5; D remains ambiguous. The CDR3 is 14 amino acids. The germline gives CDR1 SGHRS, CDR2 YFSETQ. Trimming took 4 bases from V and 5 from J, leaving 15 bases between them. CDR3 bases: TGCGCCAGCAGCATAGATCTAGTTGGGGAGACCCAGTACTTC. Translated, it gives CASSIDLVGETQYF.

Comments on this clonotype: An end of the junction does not agree with germline; a read error may underlie this. The genes are TRBV7-2 and TRBJ2-1; D remains unclear. This CDR3 contains 11 residues. Germline-derived CDR1 and CDR2 are SGHTA and FQGNSA. The CDR3 DNA reads as TGTGCCAGCAGCTTGGGGAATGGGCAGTTCTTC. Residues: CASSLGNGQFF.

A few counts support this clonotype. This rearrangement joins TRBV14 to TRBJ2-5, with D possibly TRBD1 on 6 matching bases. Trimming cost V 5 bases and J 7 bases, with 11 bases left between them. This CDR3 region has 12 residues. Looked up from germline, CDR1 is SGHDN and CDR2 is FVKESK. CDR3 sequence: CASSSIGGTQYF. CDR3 DNA: TGTGCCAGCAGCTCCATAGGGGGGACCCAGTACTTC.

The rearrangement joins TRBV29-1 to TRBJ2-7; 9 bases are shared with TRBD2. The CDR3 runs to 15 residues. Looked up from germline, CDR1 is SQVTM and CDR2 is ANQGSEA. Trimming removed 3 bases from V and 0 bases from J; junction bases left unmatched: 6. The CDR3 DNA reads TGCAGCGTTGAGAGGACTAGCGATAACTCCTACGAGCAGTACTTC. It yields the protein CSVERTSDNSYEQYF.